What follows are 24 T cell receptor beta chains derived from one specimen sequenced in a study of T cell clones after liver transplantation (dated by TCRdb to about 2019). Library method: the immunoSEQ multiplex PCR assay. The clones in this table, taken by TCRdb from immuneACCESS, are in-frame only. Not every clone is retained; where verified, under half of the shortfall comes from an unresolved V gene, and the cause of the rest is unknown. A total of about 20,000 clones appear in this sample, 85% to 90% of them only once. The biggest ten clones account for roughly 13% of the sample. Sequencing used CD8+ T cells from blood, obtained about 46 months after liver transplant. These receptors were obtained from a human patient who received a liver transplant. Some T cells may be donor cells from the graft after a transplant.

DNA of the CDR3: TGTGCCAGCAGTTTTGTTGCGGGAGACAATGAGCAGTTCTTC. Residues: CASSFVAGDNEQFF. V and J are TRBV28 and TRBJ2-1; 7 bases are a match to TRBD2. Germline V gene lookup returns CDR1 MDHEN and CDR2 SYDVKM. The ends lost 3 bases at V and 5 bases at J; junction bases unmatched: 4. The CDR3 runs 14 residues. The entire variable domain, with the rest obtained from reference TRBV28 and TRBJ2-1, is as follows: DVKVTQSSRYLVKRTGEKVFLECVQDMDHENMFWYRQDPGLGLRLIYFSYDVKMKEKGDIPEGYSVSREKKERFSLILESASTNQTSMYLCASSFVAGDNEQFFGPGTRLTVL.

This rearrangement joins TRBV7-9 to TRBJ2-7; D gene unclear. The CDR3 is 14 amino acids. Germline-derived CDR1 and CDR2 are SEHNR and FQNEAQ (reference sequence). Trimming stripped 0 bases from V and 0 bases from J, with 6 bases between. The CDR3 loop reads CASSLASHSYEQYF. CDR3 DNA sequence: TGTGCCAGCAGCTTAGCCTCTCACTCCTACGAGCAGTACTTC.

Within the sample, this clone is medium-sized. The chain uses TRBV5-6 and TRBJ2-7, with D hard to call. Germline CDR1 SGHDT, CDR2 YYEEEE. Trimming stripped 5 bases from V and 2 bases from J, with 14 bases between. There are 14 residues in the CDR3. The chain's CDR3 is CASRGSRRAYEQYF. The DNA of the CDR3 is TGTGCCAGCAGGGGTAGCCGGAGAGCCTACGAGCAGTACTTC. The entire variable domain, with the rest obtained from reference TRBV5-6 and TRBJ2-7, is as follows: DAGVTQSPTHLIKTRGQQVTLRCSPKSGHDTVSWYQQALGQGPQFIFQYYEEEERQRGNFPDRFSGHQFPNYSSELNVNALLLGDSALYLCASRGSRRAYEQYFGPGTRLTVT.

This chain connects TRBV27 to TRBJ1-5; D is undetermined. The CDR3 is made up of 13 amino acids. Germline V CDR1 and CDR2: MNHEY, SMNVEV (reference sequence). V was shortened by 0 bases and J by 7 bases, with 7 bases between the two germline ends. CDR3 in DNA: TGTGCCAGCAGTTTATCGTACGGCCAGCCCCAGCATTTT. This gives the protein CASSLSYGQPQHF.

The chain uses TRBV6-1 and TRBJ1-2; tentative D call: TRBD1 (6 bases). Germline V gene lookup returns CDR1 MNHNS and CDR2 SASEGT. The CDR3 runs 13 residues. V gave up 6 bases and J gave up 4 bases, with 12 bases separating them. The CDR3, as DNA: TGTGCCAGCAGGGAAACAGGGACCTATGGCTACACCTTC. Translated: CASRETGTYGYTF.

The genes are TRBV28 and TRBJ2-6, with D perhaps given as TRBD1 or TRBD2 (5 bases each). CDR3 length: 16 amino acids. The ends were cut back, 5 bases at V and 0 bases at J, with 11 bases in the middle. Germline V gene lookup returns CDR1 MDHEN and CDR2 SYDVKM. The CDR3 loop reads CASSPGTNSGANVLTF. The CDR3 nucleotides are TGTGCCAGCAGTCCAGGGACCAACTCTGGGGCCAACGTCCTGACTTTC.

The CDR3 DNA follows: TGTGCCAGCAGCTTAGGGCTAGCGGGAGCCTACAATGAGCAGTTCTTC. It translates to CASSLGLAGAYNEQFF. The chain carries TRBV7-8 and TRBJ2-1; 10 nucleotides align to TRBD2. The germline V gene encodes CDR1 SGHVS and CDR2 FQNEAQ. The CDR3 is 16 amino acids. V trimming: 1 base; J trimming: 2 bases; junction bases outside the gene matches: 2.

V gene TRBV29-1 combines with J gene TRBJ2-3; no clear D. V was pared by 8 bases and J by 4 bases, with 10 bases between. The germline CDR1 and CDR2 sequences are SQVTM and ANQGSEA. The CDR3 totals 11 residues. CDR3: CSTTRADTQYF. In nucleotides, the CDR3 is TGCAGCACCACCCGGGCAGATACGCAGTATTTT.

The V gene is TRBV11-2, the J gene TRBJ2-1, with a weak D call TRBD2 (7 bases). This CDR3 is 15 amino acids long. The V end lost 5 bases, the J end lost 5 bases, and 16 bases lay between the germline ends. From germline, CDR1 is SGHAT and CDR2 FQNNGV. CDR3 amino acids: CASSPKGGSDNEQFF. The CDR3 DNA reads as TGTGCCAGCAGCCCTAAGGGGGGGTCCGACAATGAGCAGTTCTTC.

The rearrangement uses TRBV6-5 and TRBJ1-4; D uncertain. Trimming stripped 2 bases from V and 2 bases from J, with 6 bases between. The germline V gene has CDR1 MNHEY and CDR2 SVGAGI. This CDR3 is built from 14 residues. The CDR3 protein is CASSYRVTNEKLFF. CDR3 bases: TGTGCCAGCAGTTACAGGGTTACTAATGAAAAACTGTTTTTT.

The genes are TRBV5-5 and TRBJ2-3; D gene uncertain. Looked up from germline, CDR1 is SGHKS and CDR2 is YYEKEE (reference sequence). Trimming took off 0 bases at V and 6 bases at J, with 17 bases between the two ends. This CDR3 comprises 16 residues. This chain's CDR3 is CASSLGQSPSWDTQYF. For the CDR3, the DNA is TGTGCCAGCAGCTTGGGACAAAGCCCTTCGTGGGATACGCAGTATTTT.

This clone was recorded once. The rearrangement uses TRBV18 and TRBJ2-5; no clear D. CDR1 is KGHSH, CDR2 LQKENI, per germline. This CDR3 spans 12 amino acids. Trimming stripped 3 bases from V and 4 bases from J, with 6 bases between. The CDR3, as DNA: TGTGCCAGCTCACCTACCGTAGAGACCCAGTACTTC. Translation gives CASSPTVETQYF. Using reference TRBV18 and TRBJ2-5 for the parts outside the CDR3, the full variable domain is NAGVMQNPRHLVRRRGQEARLRCSPMKGHSHVYWYRQLPEEGLKFMVYLQKENIIDESGMPKERFSAEFPKEGPSILRIQQVVRGDSAAYFCASSPTVETQYFGPGTRLLVL.

The chain employs TRBV27 and TRBJ2-1; tentatively, D is TRBD1 or TRBD2 (5 bases each). This CDR3 has 14 residues. CDR1 is MNHEY, CDR2 SMNVEV, per germline (reference sequence). Trimming removed 3 bases from V and 3 bases from J, with 9 bases in between. The CDR3 protein is CASSFGGGYNEQFF. CDR3 in DNA: TGTGCCAGCAGTTTTGGGGGTGGCTACAATGAGCAGTTCTTC.

The chain combines TRBV2 with TRBJ2-2, with 9 bases that match TRBD1. The germline gives CDR1 SNHLY, CDR2 FYNNEI. J was trimmed by 4 bases and V by 4 bases; bases with no gene match: 7. This CDR3 has 16 residues. This CDR3 reads CASSAERDRATGELFF. CDR3 nucleotide sequence: TGTGCCAGCAGTGCAGAAAGGGACAGGGCCACCGGGGAGCTGTTTTTT.

This chain joins TRBV27 and TRBJ2-2; no firm D call. This CDR3 contains 14 residues. V shed 4 bases and J shed 1 base, with 7 bases lying between them. Germline V CDR1 and CDR2: MNHEY, SMNVEV (reference sequence). DNA of the CDR3: TGTGCCAGCAGTTACACAGTGAACACCGGGGAGCTGTTTTTT. It codes for CASSYTVNTGELFF.

The chain is built from TRBV14 and TRBJ1-2, with D tentatively TRBD1 (6 bases). Per the germline V gene, CDR1 is SGHDN and CDR2 is FVKESK. The CDR3 spans 16 residues. The ends were cut back, 4 bases at V and 0 bases at J, with 15 bases in the middle. CDR3 DNA sequence: TGTGCCAGCAGCCCGATTGGCCAGGGGACTAACTATGGCTACACCTTC. Translated, it gives CASSPIGQGTNYGYTF.

The CDR3 DNA reads TGTGCCAGCAGTGTAGGAGAGACCCAGTACTTC. Protein sequence: CASSVGETQYF. V usage is TRBV25-1 and J usage is TRBJ2-5, with D hard to call. The germline V and J ends were trimmed by 4 bases and 4 bases, with 4 bases remaining between them. CDR1 MGHDK and CDR2 SYGVNS come from the germline V gene. CDR3 size: 11 residues. Combining the CDR3 with reference TRBV25-1 and TRBJ2-5 gives the whole variable domain EADIYQTPRYLVIGTGKKITLECSQTMGHDKMYWYQQDPGMELHLIHYSYGVNSTEKGDLSSESTVSRIRTEHFPLTLESARPSHTSQYLCASSVGETQYFGPGTRLLVL.

The chain recombines TRBV19 with TRBJ1-2; D remains ambiguous. The germline V gene encodes CDR1 LNHDA and CDR2 SQIVND (reference sequence). The CDR3 has 13 amino acids. The DNA of the CDR3 is TGTCCACGCGGCGTTGAACGTAGTGTCGGCTACACCTTC. Its protein product is CPRGVERSVGYTF.

The chain is built from TRBV9 and TRBJ2-7; 14 bases map to TRBD2. From germline, CDR1 is SGDLS and CDR2 YYNGEE. The CDR3 sequence is 15 residues long. V lost 5 bases to trimming and J lost 4 bases; unmatched junction nucleotides: 5. CDR3 region: CASSGTSGSRYEQYF. The CDR3 DNA follows: TGTGCCAGCAGTGGGACTAGCGGGAGTCGATACGAGCAGTACTTC.

The chain combines TRBV14 with TRBJ2-3; D may be TRBD1 (6 bases). Trimming removed 3 bases from V and 3 bases from J, with 10 bases in between. The CDR3 loop spans 14 amino acids. The germline gives CDR1 SGHDN, CDR2 FVKESK. The CDR3 DNA is TGTGCCAGCAGCCATTTAACAGGGACAGATACGCAGTATTTT. It is translated as CASSHLTGTDTQYF. Complete variable domain (other parts from reference TRBV14 and TRBJ2-3): EAGVTQFPSHSVIEKGQTVTLRCDPISGHDNLYWYRRVMGKEIKFLLHFVKESKQDESGMPNNRFLAERTGGTYSTLKVQPAELEDSGVYFCASSHLTGTDTQYFGPGTRLTVL.

The CDR3 region is CASSHGLAGVEQFF. The CDR3 DNA follows: TGTGCCAGTAGCCACGGACTAGCGGGAGTTGAGCAGTTCTTC. The J gene is TRBJ2-1, the V gene TRBV19; 13 bases agree with TRBD2. Germline V gene data show CDR1 as LNHDA and CDR2 as SQIVND (reference sequence). The CDR3 contains 14 residues. Trimming at V came to 6 bases and at J to 9 bases, leaving 5 bases not matched to a gene.

This clone is medium-sized (0.01 to 0.1%) within its sample. This chain connects TRBV4-1 to TRBJ1-1; D is perhaps TRBD1 (5 bases). V was shortened by 7 bases and J by 5 bases, with 20 bases between the two germline ends. In germline, CDR1 is MGHRA, CDR2 YSYEKL. CDR3 length: 15 residues. The chain's CDR3 is CASTSEGTRRTEAFF. CDR3 coding DNA: TGCGCCAGCACCTCGGAGGGGACCCGGAGGACTGAAGCTTTCTTT.

The rearrangement uses TRBV28 and TRBJ1-2, with D possibly TRBD1 on 6 matching bases. The V gene lost 7 bases and the J gene lost 2 bases, with 14 bases spanning the gap. The CDR3 sequence is 14 residues long. Germline loops: CDR1 MDHEN, CDR2 SYDVKM. The DNA for the CDR3 is TGTGCCAGCACCATACAGGGAAGAAACTATGGCTACACCTTC. This codes for CASTIQGRNYGYTF.

The chain joins TRBV10-1 to TRBJ1-1; the D is unclear. Germline CDR1 and CDR2: WNHNN and SYGVQD (reference sequence). The CDR3 has 11 residues. Trimming removed 6 bases at V and 8 bases at J, with 10 bases between. CDR3 in DNA: TGCGCCAGCAGCGAGGGAACAGAAGCTTTCTTT. Translating gives CASSEGTEAFF.